This TCR beta chain is drawn from a study of blood T cell repertoires in COVID-19 (dated by TCRdb to 2020 to 2022). Study-wide context: Samples from collaborators originated in the United States, Italy and Spain and spanned both the acute and convalescent phases of COVID-19. The material from the prospective study consisted of cDNA or gDNA derived from T cells, B-cell-depleted T cells, or PBMCs. Deeply sampled blood TCRbeta repertoires from subjects exposed to, actively infected with, or recovered from COVID-19 were included in the dataset. The repertoires were released in a freely available public database intended as a resource for research on the immune response to SARS-CoV-2. The samples were drawn from the first 160 participants of the ongoing ImmuneRACE study and from under 1,500 subjects provided by 6 global collaborators. A de-identified subject ID, COVID-19 status, age in years and sex were almost always included in the sample metadata. HLA class I and class II types, where available, came from metadata supplied by the sample provider rather than from assay-based typing. Broad study findings and their caveats: The quantity of clinical and demographic metadata differed by source and by participant and was supplied without curation.

Of note for this clone: The specificity of this receptor is unknown. No quality values exist for individual bases; no much larger clone is one base distant.

In Seattle, one collaborating source enrolled patients while the infection was active and tracked those patients longitudinally over the course of disease. Collaborating institutions collected whole blood in K2EDTA tubes following their own protocols. For TCRbeta analysis, collaborators shipped samples in one of three forms: frozen whole blood, isolated PBMCs, or DNA extracted from either of those sample types. TCRbeta CDR3 regions were amplified from genomic DNA using the immunoSEQ Assay, a bias-controlled multiplex PCR. The published analysis was carried out like this. The number of nucleated cells in each sample was estimated from the amplification of reference gene primers within the assay. To quantify the absolute abundance of each unique TCRbeta CDR3 rearrangement, sequence reads were collapsed and filtered. For each sample, productive Simpson clonality was calculated as the square root of Simpson's diversity index across productive rearrangements. The source is immuneACCESS, and TCRdb retained only in-frame sequences with V and J called. Part of the clones is not carried over; for the studies checked, unresolved V genes explain less than half of this, and the remainder is unexplained. The V and J calls and clone size come from that table; D and trimming were worked out from the DNA. The sample table records 300,000 to 350,000 clones; approximately 89% of these occur just once. Over 3.5% of the sample belongs to the ten largest clones.

Reading the germline V gene gives CDR1 KGHSH and CDR2 LQKENI. Including the terminal cysteine and phenylalanine, the CDR3 comprises 16 residues. The sequence is cut down to CDR3 DNA, 48 bases in frame from base 1. The V end gives up 6 bases and the J end 0 bases, leaving 10 bases in the junction not matched to a gene. The rearrangement combines TRBV18 with TRBJ1-1; a stretch of 7 junction bases matches TRBD1. The clonotype originates from a woman aged 55 to 70 with COVID-19, enrolled during active disease. Sequenced input: peripheral blood. The DNA is as follows: TGTGCCAGCTCCCCGAGGGGGCTGAAGGTGAACACTGAAGCTTTCTTT. Its translation reads: CASSPRGLKVNTEAFF.